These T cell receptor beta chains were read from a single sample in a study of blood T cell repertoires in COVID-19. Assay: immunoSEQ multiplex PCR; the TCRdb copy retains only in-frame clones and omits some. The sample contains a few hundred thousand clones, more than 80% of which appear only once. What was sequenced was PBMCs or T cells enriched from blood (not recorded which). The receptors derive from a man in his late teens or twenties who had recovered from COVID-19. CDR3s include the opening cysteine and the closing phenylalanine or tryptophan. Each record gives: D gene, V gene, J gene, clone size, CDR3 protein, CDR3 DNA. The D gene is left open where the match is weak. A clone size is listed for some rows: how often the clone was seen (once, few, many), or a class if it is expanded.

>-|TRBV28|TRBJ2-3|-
CASSRYWGRDSTDTQYF
TGTGCCAGCAGCCGATATTGGGGCAGGGACTCCACAGATACGCAGTATTTT
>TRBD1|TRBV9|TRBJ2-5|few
CASSVFDRGGETQYF
TGTGCCAGCAGCGTATTTGACAGGGGGGGTGAGACCCAGTACTTC
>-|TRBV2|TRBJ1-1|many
CASTLPPPEAFF
TGTGCCAGCACTCTACCACCTCCTGAAGCTTTCTTT
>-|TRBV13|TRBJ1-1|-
CASSLEGQLSNTEAFF
TGTGCCAGCAGCTTAGAGGGACAACTATCGAACACTGAAGCTTTCTTT
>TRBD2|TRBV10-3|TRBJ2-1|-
CAISGQAGGGIYNEQFF
TGTGCCATCAGTGGACAAGCGGGAGGTGGGATTTACAATGAGCAGTTCTTC
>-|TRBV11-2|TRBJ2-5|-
CASSPGRQETQYF
TGTGCCAGCAGCCCCGGGAGACAAGAGACCCAGTACTTC
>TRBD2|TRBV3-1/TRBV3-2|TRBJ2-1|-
CASSLIAGVTNEQFF
TGTGCCAGCAGCCTTATAGCGGGAGTAACGAATGAGCAGTTCTTC
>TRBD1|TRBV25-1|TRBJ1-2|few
CASSAGTAYGYTF
TGTGCCAGCAGTGCCGGGACAGCCTATGGCTACACCTTC
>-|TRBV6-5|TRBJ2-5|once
CASIQDKYQETQYF
TGTGCCAGCATCCAGGACAAGTACCAAGAGACCCAGTACTTC
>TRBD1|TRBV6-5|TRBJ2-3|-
CASSNRGQDTQYF
TGTGCCAGCAGTAACAGGGGTCAAGATACGCAGTATTTT
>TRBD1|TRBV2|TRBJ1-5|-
CASNPQGANQPQHF
TGTGCCAGCAATCCACAGGGGGCTAATCAGCCCCAGCATTTT
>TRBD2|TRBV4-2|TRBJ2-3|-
CASSQDASGGPDTQYF
TGTGCCAGCAGCCAAGATGCTAGCGGGGGGCCAGATACGCAGTATTTT
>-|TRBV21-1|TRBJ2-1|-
CASSSQELAGGPYNEQFF
TGTGCCAGCAGCTCCCAAGAGCTAGCGGGAGGGCCCTACAATGAGCAGTTCTTC
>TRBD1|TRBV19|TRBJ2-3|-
CASSIRQGRRDTQYF
TGTGCCAGTAGTATTAGACAGGGGCGGAGGGATACGCAGTATTTT
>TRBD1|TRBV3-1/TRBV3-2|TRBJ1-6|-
CASSQATIRQGRRSPLHF
TGTGCCAGCAGCCAAGCGACAATCCGACAGGGTCGGAGGTCACCCCTCCACTTT
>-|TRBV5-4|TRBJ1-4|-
CASSLSAGWGEKLFF
TGTGCCAGCAGCTTGTCTGCAGGGTGGGGTGAAAAACTGTTTTTT
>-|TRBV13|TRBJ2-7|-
CASSLPGDSYEQYF
TGTGCCAGCAGCCTACCGGGGGACAGCTACGAGCAGTACTTC
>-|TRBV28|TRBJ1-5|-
CASERQVDQPQHF
TGTGCCAGTGAGAGACAGGTTGATCAGCCCCAGCATTTT
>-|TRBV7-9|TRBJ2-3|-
CASSLVALSQYF
TGTGCCAGCAGCTTAGTAGCTCTGTCGCAGTATTTT
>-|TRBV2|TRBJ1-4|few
CASSSGGANEKLFF
TGTGCCAGCAGTTCCGGGGGTGCTAATGAAAAACTGTTTTTT
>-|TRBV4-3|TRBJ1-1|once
CASSQAPGVTEAFF
TGCGCCAGCAGCCAAGCCCCAGGGGTTACTGAAGCTTTCTTT
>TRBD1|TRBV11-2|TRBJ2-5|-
CASSFVGQGALETQYF
TGTGCCAGCAGCTTCGTTGGGCAGGGGGCTTTGGAGACCCAGTACTTC
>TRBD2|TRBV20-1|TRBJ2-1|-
CSASASGGAEGYNEQFF
TGCAGTGCTAGTGCTAGCGGGGGGGCCGAGGGATACAATGAGCAGTTCTTC
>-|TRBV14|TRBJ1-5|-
CASSPARDQPQHF
TGTGCCAGCAGCCCGGCGAGGGATCAGCCCCAGCATTTT
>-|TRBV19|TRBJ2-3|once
CATDSPSPGGGTDTQYF
TGTGCCACTGACAGTCCCTCCCCGGGGGGCGGCACAGATACGCAGTATTTT
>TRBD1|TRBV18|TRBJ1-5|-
CASSPTGQGLNSNQPQHF
TGTGCCAGCTCACCTACGGGACAGGGGCTTAATAGCAATCAGCCCCAGCATTTT
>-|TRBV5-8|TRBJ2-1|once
CASSTWTDNEQFF
TGTGCCAGCAGCACGTGGACAGACAATGAGCAGTTCTTC
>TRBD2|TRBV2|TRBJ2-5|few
CASTSGGGETQYF
TGTGCCAGCACTAGCGGGGGAGGTGAGACCCAGTACTTC
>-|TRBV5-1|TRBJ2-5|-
CASSTGTSQETQYF
TGCGCCAGCAGTACCGGGACTTCCCAAGAGACCCAGTACTTC
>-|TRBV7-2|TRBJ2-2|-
CASRQGPGELFF
TGTGCCAGCAGACAGGGCCCCGGGGAGCTGTTTTTT
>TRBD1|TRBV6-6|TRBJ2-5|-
CASTRTGVQETQYF
TGTGCCAGCACTCGAACAGGGGTCCAAGAGACCCAGTACTTC
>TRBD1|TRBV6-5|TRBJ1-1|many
CASRGQGAGDTEAFF
TGTGCCAGCCGGGGACAGGGGGCTGGGGACACTGAAGCTTTCTTT
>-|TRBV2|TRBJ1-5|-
CASSYGYPQPQHF
TGTGCCAGCAGCTACGGGTACCCTCAGCCCCAGCATTTT
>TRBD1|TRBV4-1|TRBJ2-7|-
CASSRQVDGQGVSYEQYF
TGCGCCAGCAGCCGCCAAGTTGACGGACAGGGTGTGTCCTACGAGCAGTACTTC
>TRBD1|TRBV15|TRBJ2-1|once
CATSRGRGGTGDLGSYNEQFF
TGTGCCACCAGCAGAGGCAGAGGGGGGACAGGGGACTTGGGCTCCTACAATGAGCAGTTCTTC
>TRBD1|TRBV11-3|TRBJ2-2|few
CASSETGTVNTGELFF
TGTGCCAGCAGTGAGACCGGGACAGTTAACACCGGGGAGCTGTTTTTT
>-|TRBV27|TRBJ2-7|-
CASSPGLSYEQYF
TGTGCCAGCAGCCCCGGTCTCTCCTACGAGCAGTACTTC
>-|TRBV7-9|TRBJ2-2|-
CASSLTLRMGAGGELFF
TGTGCCAGCAGCTTAACGTTGAGGATGGGGGCCGGCGGGGAGCTGTTTTTT
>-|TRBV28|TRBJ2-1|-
CASSLSITGFQFF
TGTGCCAGCAGTTTATCTATTACAGGGTTTCAGTTCTTC
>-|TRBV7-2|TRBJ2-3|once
CASNRELFDTQYF
TGTGCCAGTAATCGGGAGCTTTTTGATACGCAGTATTTT
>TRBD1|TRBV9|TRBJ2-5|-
CASSPGGTWETQYF
TGTGCCAGCAGCCCAGGGGGTACATGGGAGACCCAGTACTTC
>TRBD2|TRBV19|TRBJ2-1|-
CASSETSGRFNEQFF
TGTGCCAGTAGCGAGACTAGCGGGAGGTTCAATGAGCAGTTCTTC
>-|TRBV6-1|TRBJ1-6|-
CASSELPNSPLHF
TGTGCCAGCAGTGAACTACCTAATTCACCCCTCCACTTT
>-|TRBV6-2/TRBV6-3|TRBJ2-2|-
CASSWTDTGELFF
TGTGCCAGCAGTTGGACAGACACCGGGGAGCTGTTTTTT
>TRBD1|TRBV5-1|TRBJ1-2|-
CASSSPTGGNYGYTF
TGCGCCAGCAGCTCGCCAACAGGGGGCAACTATGGCTACACCTTC
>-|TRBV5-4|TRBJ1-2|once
CASSLGQSNYGYTF
TGTGCCAGCAGCTTAGGACAGAGTAACTATGGCTACACCTTC
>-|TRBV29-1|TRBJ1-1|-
CSVLPRDRQMNTEAFF
TGCAGCGTCTTACCGCGGGATAGACAGATGAACACTGAAGCTTTCTTT
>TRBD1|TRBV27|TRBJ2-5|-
CASSPTGDQETQYF
TGTGCCAGCAGCCCGACAGGGGACCAAGAGACCCAGTACTTC
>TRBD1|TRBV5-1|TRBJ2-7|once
CASIYRDRETYEQYF
TGCGCCAGTATCTACCGGGACAGGGAAACCTACGAGCAGTACTTC
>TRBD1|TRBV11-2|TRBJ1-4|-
CASSPGRGQSDEKLFF
TGTGCCAGCAGCCCGGGTCGGGGACAGTCCGATGAAAAACTGTTTTTT
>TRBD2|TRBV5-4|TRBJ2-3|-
CASSSAGSGLGGDTQYF
TGTGCCAGCAGCTCCGCCGGTAGCGGGCTGGGGGGAGATACGCAGTATTTT
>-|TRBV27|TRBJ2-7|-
CASSLSLQEVRYEQYF
TGTGCCAGCAGTTTATCGTTGCAGGAGGTCAGGTACGAGCAGTACTTC
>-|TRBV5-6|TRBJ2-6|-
CASSLRQAGANVLTF
TGTGCCAGCAGCTTACGTCAGGCTGGGGCCAACGTCCTGACTTTC
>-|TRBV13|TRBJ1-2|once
CASSLTRGGYTF
TGTGCCAGCAGCCTGACCCGGGGGGGCTACACCTTC
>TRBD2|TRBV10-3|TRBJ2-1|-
CAISEVSSGRYNEQFF
TGTGCCATCAGTGAGGTGTCTAGCGGGAGGTACAATGAGCAGTTCTTC
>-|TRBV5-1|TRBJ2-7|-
CASSLHGKGEQYF
TGCGCCAGCAGCTTGCACGGGAAGGGCGAGCAGTACTTC
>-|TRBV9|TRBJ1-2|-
CASSVASSRNYGYTF
TGTGCCAGCAGCGTAGCTTCTTCGAGGAACTATGGCTACACCTTC
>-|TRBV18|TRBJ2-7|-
CASSPGTAYEQYF
TGTGCCAGCTCACCGGGGACTGCATACGAGCAGTACTTC
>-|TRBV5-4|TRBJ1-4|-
CASSLGRARGEKLFF
TGTGCCAGCAGCTTGGGGAGGGCCCGCGGGGAAAAACTGTTTTTT
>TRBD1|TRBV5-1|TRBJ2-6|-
CASSDRDRASGANVLTF
TGCGCCAGCAGCGACCGGGACAGGGCCTCTGGGGCCAACGTCCTGACTTTC